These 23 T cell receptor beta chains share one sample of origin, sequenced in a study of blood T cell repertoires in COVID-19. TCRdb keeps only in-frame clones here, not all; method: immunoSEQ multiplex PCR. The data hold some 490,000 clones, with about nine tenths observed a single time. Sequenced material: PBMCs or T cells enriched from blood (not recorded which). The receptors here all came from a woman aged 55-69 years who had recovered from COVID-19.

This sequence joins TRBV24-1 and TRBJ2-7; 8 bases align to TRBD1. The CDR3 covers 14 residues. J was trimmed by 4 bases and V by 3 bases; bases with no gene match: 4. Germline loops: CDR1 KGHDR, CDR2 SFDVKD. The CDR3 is CATSDGRTGYEQYF. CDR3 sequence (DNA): TGTGCCACCAGTGATGGCAGGACAGGGTACGAGCAGTACTTC.

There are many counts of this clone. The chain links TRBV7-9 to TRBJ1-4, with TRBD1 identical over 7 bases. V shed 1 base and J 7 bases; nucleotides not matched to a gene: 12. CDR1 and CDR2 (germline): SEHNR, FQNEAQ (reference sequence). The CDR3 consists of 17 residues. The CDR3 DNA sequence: TGTGCCAGCAGCTTAGAGCGGTCAGGGGGTTTGACTGAAAAACTGTTTTTT. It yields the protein CASSLERSGGLTEKLFF.

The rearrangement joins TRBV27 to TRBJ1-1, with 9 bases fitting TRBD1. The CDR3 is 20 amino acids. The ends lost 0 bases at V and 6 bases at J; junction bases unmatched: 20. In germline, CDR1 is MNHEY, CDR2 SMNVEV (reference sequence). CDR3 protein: CASSLSIGTGIALSSAEAFF. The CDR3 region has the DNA TGTGCCAGCAGTTTATCGATTGGGACAGGGATCGCTCTCTCTTCCGCTGAAGCTTTCTTT.

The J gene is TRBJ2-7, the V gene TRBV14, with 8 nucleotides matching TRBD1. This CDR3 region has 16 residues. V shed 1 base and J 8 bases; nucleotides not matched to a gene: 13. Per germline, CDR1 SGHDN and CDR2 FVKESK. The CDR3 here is CASSQVLGRGPQKQYF. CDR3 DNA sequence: TGTGCCAGCAGCCAAGTACTCGGCAGGGGGCCGCAGAAGCAGTACTTC.

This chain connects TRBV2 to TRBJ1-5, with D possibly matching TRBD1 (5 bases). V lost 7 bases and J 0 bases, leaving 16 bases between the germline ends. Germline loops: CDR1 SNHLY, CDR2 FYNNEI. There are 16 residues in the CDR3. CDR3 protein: CASKLAGILSNQPQHF. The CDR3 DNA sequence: TGTGCCAGCAAATTAGCAGGGATCCTTAGCAATCAGCCCCAGCATTTT.

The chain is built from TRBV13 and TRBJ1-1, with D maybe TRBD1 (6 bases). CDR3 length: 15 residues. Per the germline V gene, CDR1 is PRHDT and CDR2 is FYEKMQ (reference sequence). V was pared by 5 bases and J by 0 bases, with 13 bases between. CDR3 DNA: TGTGCCAGCAGCCCTCGGGGGGGGCTGAACACTGAAGCTTTCTTT. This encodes CASSPRGGLNTEAFF.

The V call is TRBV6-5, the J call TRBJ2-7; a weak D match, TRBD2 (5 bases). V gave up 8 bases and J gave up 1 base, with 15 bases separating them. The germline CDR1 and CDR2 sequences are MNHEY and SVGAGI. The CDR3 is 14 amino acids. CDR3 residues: CASQRTVSSYEQYV. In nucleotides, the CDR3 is TGTGCCAGCCAGAGGACTGTTAGTTCCTACGAGCAGTACGTC.

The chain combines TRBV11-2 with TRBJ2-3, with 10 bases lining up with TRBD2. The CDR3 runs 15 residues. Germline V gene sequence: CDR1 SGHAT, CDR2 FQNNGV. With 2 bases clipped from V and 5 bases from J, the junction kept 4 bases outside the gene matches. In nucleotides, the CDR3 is TGTGCCAGCAGCTTAACTAGCGGGGCGGGAGATACGCAGTATTTT. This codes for CASSLTSGAGDTQYF. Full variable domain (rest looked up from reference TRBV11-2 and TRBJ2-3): EAGVAQSPRYKIIEKRQSVAFWCNPISGHATLYWYQQILGQGPKLLIQFQNNGVVDDSQLPKDRFSAERLKGVDSTLKIQPAKLEDSAVYLCASSLTSGAGDTQYFGPGTRLTVL.

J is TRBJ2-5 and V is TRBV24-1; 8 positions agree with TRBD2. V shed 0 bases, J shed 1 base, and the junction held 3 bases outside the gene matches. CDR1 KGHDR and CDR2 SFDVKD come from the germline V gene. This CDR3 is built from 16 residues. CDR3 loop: CATSDLRGGGQETQYF. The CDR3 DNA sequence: TGTGCCACCAGTGATTTGCGGGGGGGAGGCCAAGAGACCCAGTACTTC.

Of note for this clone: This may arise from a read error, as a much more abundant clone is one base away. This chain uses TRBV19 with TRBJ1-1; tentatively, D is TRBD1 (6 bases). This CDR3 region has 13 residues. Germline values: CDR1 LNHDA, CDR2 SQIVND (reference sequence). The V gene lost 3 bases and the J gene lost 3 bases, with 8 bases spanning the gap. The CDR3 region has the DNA TGTGCCAGTAGTATCGACAGGTACACTGAAGCTTTCTTT. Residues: CASSIDRYTEAFF. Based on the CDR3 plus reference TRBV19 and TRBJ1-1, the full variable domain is DGGITQSPKYLFRKEGQNVTLSCEQNLNHDAMYWYRQDPGQGLRLIYYSQIVNDFQKGDIAEGYSVSREKKESFPLTVTSAQKNPTAFYLCASSIDRYTEAFFGQGTRLTVV.

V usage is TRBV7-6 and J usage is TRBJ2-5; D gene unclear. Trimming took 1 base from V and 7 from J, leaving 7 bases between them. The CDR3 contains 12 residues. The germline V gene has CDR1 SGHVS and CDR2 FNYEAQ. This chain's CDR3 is CASSLGALTQYF. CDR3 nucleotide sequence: TGTGCCAGCAGCTTAGGGGCACTGACCCAGTACTTC.

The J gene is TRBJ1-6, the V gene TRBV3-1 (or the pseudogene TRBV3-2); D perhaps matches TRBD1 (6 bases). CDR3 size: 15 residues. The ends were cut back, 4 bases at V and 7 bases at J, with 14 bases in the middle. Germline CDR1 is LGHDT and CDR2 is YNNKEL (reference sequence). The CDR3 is CASSPVQGYNSPLHF. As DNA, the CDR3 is TGTGCCAGCAGCCCAGTACAGGGTTACAATTCACCCCTCCACTTT.

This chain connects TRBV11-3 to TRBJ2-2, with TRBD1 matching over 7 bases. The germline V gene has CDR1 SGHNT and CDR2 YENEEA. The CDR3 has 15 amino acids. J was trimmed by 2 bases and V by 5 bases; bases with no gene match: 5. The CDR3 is CASSVGTANTGELFF. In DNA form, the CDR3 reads TGTGCCAGCAGCGTAGGGACAGCTAACACCGGGGAGCTGTTTTTT.

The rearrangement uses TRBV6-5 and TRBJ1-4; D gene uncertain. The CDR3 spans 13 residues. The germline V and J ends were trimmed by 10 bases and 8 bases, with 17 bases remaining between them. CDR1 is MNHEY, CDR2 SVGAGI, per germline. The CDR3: CATESPAGEKLFF. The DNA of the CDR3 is TGTGCCACGGAAAGCCCCGCCGGGGAAAAACTGTTTTTT.

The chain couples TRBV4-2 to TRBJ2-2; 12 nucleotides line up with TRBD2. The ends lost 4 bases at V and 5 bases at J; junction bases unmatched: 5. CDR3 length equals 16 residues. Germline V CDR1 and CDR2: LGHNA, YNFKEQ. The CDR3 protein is CASSLILAGGTGELFF. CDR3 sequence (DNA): TGTGCCAGCAGCCTGATCCTAGCGGGGGGGACCGGGGAGCTGTTTTTT.

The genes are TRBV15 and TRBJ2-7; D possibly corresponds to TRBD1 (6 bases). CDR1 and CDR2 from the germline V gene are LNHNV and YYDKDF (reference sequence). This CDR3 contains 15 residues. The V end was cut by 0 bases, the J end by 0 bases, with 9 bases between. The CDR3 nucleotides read TGTGCCACCAGCAGAGATTGGGACAACTCCTACGAGCAGTACGTC. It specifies CATSRDWDNSYEQYV.

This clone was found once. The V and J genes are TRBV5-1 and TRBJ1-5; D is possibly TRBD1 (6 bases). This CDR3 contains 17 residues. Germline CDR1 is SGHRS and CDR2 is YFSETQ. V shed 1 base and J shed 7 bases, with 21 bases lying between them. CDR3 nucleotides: TGCGCCAGCAGCTTGACCCCTCTACAGGGATCGGGACAGCCCCAGCATTTT. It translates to CASSLTPLQGSGQPQHF. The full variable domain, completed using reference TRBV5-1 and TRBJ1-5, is KAGVTQTPRYLIKTRGQQVTLSCSPISGHRSVSWYQQTPGQGLQFLFEYFSETQRNKGNFPGRFSGRQFSNSRSEMNVSTLELGDSALYLCASSLTPLQGSGQPQHFGDGTRLSIL.

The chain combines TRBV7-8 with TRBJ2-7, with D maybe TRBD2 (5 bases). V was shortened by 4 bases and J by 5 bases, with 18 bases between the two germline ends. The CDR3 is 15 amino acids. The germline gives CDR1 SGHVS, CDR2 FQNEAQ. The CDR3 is CASSSDLSDGNEQYF. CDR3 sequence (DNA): TGTGCCAGCAGCTCGGATCTCAGCGACGGGAACGAGCAGTACTTC.

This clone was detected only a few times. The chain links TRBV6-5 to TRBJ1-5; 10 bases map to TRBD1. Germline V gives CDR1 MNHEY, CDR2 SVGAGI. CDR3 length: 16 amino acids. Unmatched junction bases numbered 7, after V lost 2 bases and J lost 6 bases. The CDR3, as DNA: TGTGCCAGCAGTTACGGGGACAGGGGCGTCGGTCAGCCCCAGCATTTT. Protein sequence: CASSYGDRGVGQPQHF.

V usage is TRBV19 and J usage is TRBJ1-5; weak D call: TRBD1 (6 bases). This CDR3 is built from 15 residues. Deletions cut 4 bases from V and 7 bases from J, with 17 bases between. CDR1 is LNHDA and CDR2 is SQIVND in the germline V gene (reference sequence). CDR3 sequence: CASSKGVGGRQPQHF. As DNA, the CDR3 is TGTGCCAGTAGTAAGGGGGTTGGAGGACGACAGCCCCAGCATTTT.

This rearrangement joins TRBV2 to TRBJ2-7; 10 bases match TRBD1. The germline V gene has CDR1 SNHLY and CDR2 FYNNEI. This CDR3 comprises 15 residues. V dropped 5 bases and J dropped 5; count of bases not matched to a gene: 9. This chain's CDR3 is CASSQSGTGDDEQYF. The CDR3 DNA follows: TGTGCCAGCAGTCAATCCGGGACAGGGGATGACGAGCAGTACTTC.

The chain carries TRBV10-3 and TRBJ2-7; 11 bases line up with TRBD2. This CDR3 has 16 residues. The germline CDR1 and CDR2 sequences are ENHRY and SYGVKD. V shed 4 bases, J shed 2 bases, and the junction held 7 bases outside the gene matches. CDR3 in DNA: TGTGCCATCAGTGTGAAGGCTAGCGGGGGGACCTACGAGCAGTACTTC. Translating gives CAISVKASGGTYEQYF.

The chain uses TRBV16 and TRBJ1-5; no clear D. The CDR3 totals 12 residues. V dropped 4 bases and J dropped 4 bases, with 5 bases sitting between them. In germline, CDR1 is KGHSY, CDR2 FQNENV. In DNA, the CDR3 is TGTGCCAGCAGCCCTACGAATCAGCCCCAGCATTTT. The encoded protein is CASSPTNQPQHF.